This T cell receptor beta chain emerged from a study of identifying expanded T cells in peripheral blood. The study's findings and limits: Over about two and four weeks, about 15 and 19 clones changed, versus 1.2 between replicates.

This clone was observed a single time. No antigen is known for it. The table came from immunoSEQ multiplex PCR; TCRdb's copy has only in-frame clones and leaves some out. The sample consists of roughly 82,000 clones, roughly 86% of them appearing once. The V end lost 4 bases, the J end lost 3 bases, and 15 bases lay between the germline ends. The germline CDR1 and CDR2 sequences are LGHNA and YNFKEQ. CDR3 size: 16 residues. The specimen was blood. This clonotype was obtained from a person between 18 and 75 years old in good health. This sequence joins TRBV4-2 and TRBJ2-2; possibly TRBD1 or TRBD2 for D (6 bases each). Here the CDR3 DNA reads TGTGCCAGCAGCCGCGAGAGGGGGGAGCACACCGGGGAGCTGTTTTTT. The encoded protein is CASSRERGEHTGELFF.